The 19 T cell receptor beta chains given below trace back to one sample, sequenced in a study of regulatory T cells in long-lasting Graves disease. Investigators prepared the TCR beta libraries by applying iRepertoire HTBI primers and Arm-PCR of CDR3 regions. TCRdb re-analysed the multiplex PCR reads in MiXCR, keeping a single row per CDR3 protein. This repertoire shows under 300,000 distinct CDR3 sequences, around 18% found once; its top ten account for less than 25%. Described time point: newly diagnosed GD, antithyroid drugs for less than 3 months. RNA extracted from PBMCs served as the sequencing template. The sequencing here drew on peripheral blood mononuclear cells (PBMCs), taken at new diagnosis, from a patient treated with antithyroid drugs. The receptor source for this set is a female donor with Graves disease.

The rearrangement joins TRBV3-1 to TRBJ1-2; D perhaps matches TRBD1 (6 bases). The germline V and J ends were trimmed by 1 base and 4 bases, with 13 bases remaining between them. The CDR3 extends over 15 amino acids. In germline, CDR1 is LGHDT, CDR2 YNNKEL (reference sequence). In nucleotides, the CDR3 is TGTGCCAGCAGCCAAGCGGGGGCGATTAGCTATGGCTACACCTTC. Translated, it gives CASSQAGAISYGYTF.

This clonotype was seen repeatedly, ten times or more. The J gene is TRBJ2-5, the V gene TRBV6-5; D uncertain. This CDR3 spans 15 amino acids. Germline CDR1 reads MNHEY; CDR2 reads SVGAGI. V was clipped by 0 bases and J by 4 bases, with 12 bases between them. The CDR3: CASSYSMDQLETQYF. The CDR3 nucleotides are TGTGCCAGCAGTTACTCGATGGATCAGTTAGAGACCCAGTACTTC.

In this sample, this clonotype turned up many times. V gene TRBV27 combines with J gene TRBJ1-2, with 12 bases matching TRBD1. From germline, CDR1 is MNHEY and CDR2 SMNVEV (reference sequence). Trimming cost V 5 bases and J 7 bases; bases outside gene matches: 8. The CDR3 is 15 amino acids. DNA for the CDR3: TGTGCCAGCAGTCCTGGGACAGGGGGCCTTGGTGGCTACACCTTC. This gives the protein CASSPGTGGLGGYTF.

This clonotype was seen many times. V gene TRBV6-1 combines with J gene TRBJ2-5, with 7 positions matching TRBD1. V lost 10 bases and J lost 5; bases outside the gene matches: 7. Germline loops: CDR1 MNHNS, CDR2 SASEGT. The CDR3 has 12 amino acids. CDR3 sequence (DNA): TGTGCCACCTCGACAGGGACGGAGACCCAGTACTTC. Translation: CATSTGTETQYF.

This clonotype was recorded many times. The chain recombines TRBV20-1 with TRBJ2-3, with 10 bases identical to TRBD2. CDR3 length: 15 amino acids. Germline CDR1 DFQATT, CDR2 SNEGSKA (reference sequence). Germline trimming cut 0 bases from V and 4 bases from J; bases unmatched to any gene: 4. The chain's CDR3 is CSARDQREGSDTQYF. For the CDR3, the DNA is TGCAGTGCTAGAGATCAGCGGGAGGGTTCAGATACGCAGTATTTT.

Many counts were recorded for this clonotype. Mismatch with germline at one junction end may stem from a read error. The CDR3, as DNA: TGTGCCACCAGTGATTCCCTGAATAGCGATCAGCCCCAGCATTTT. It specifies CATSDSLNSDQPQHF. This chain uses TRBV24-1 with TRBJ1-5; D not certain. Germline CDR1 KGHDR, CDR2 SFDVKD. This CDR3 contains 15 residues.

The chain couples TRBV9 to TRBJ1-5; weak D call: TRBD1 (5 bases). Trimming removed 4 bases from V and 6 bases from J, with 14 bases in between. This CDR3 is built from 14 residues. Germline CDR1 reads SGDLS; CDR2 reads YYNGEE. The CDR3 reads CASSLDMGGQPQHF. CDR3 nucleotides: TGTGCCAGCAGCCTCGACATGGGGGGTCAGCCCCAGCATTTT.

This clonotype was detected ten times or more. This CDR3 is CASRRVSTGELFF. CDR3 DNA sequence: TGTGCCAGTAGGCGGGTGTCCACCGGGGAGCTGTTTTTT. The rearrangement joins TRBV19 to TRBJ2-2, with D possibly TRBD2 on 5 matching bases. This CDR3 has 13 residues. Germline loops: CDR1 LNHDA, CDR2 SQIVND (reference sequence). V was shortened by 6 bases and J by 4 bases, with 9 bases between the two germline ends.

This clonotype was picked up many times. The chain is built from TRBV5-8 and TRBJ2-7; D is possibly TRBD1 (7 bases). The CDR3 consists of 16 residues. The germline CDR1 and CDR2 sequences are SGHTS and YDEGEE. Trimming cost V 4 bases and J 0 bases, with 17 bases left between them. CDR3 sequence reads: CASSGGGTARSYEQYF. The CDR3, as DNA: TGTGCCAGCAGCGGAGGAGGGACAGCACGCTCCTACGAGCAGTACTTC.

The chain links TRBV9 to TRBJ2-1, with 11 positions matching TRBD2. From germline, CDR1 is SGDLS and CDR2 YYNGEE. The junction had 5 bases not matched to a gene; V was cut back by 4 bases and J by 8 bases. This CDR3 region has 14 residues. CDR3: CASSSRTSGYEQFF. As DNA, the CDR3 is TGTGCCAGCAGCTCCAGGACTAGCGGGTATGAGCAGTTCTTC.

The table lists this clonotype with a few counts. This CDR3 is CASRTSGYPGDTEAFF. CDR3 nucleotides: TGTGCCAGCAGAACCTCGGGCTACCCTGGGGACACTGAAGCTTTCTTT. The chain joins TRBV14 to TRBJ1-1; D gene unclear. V lost 6 bases, J lost 3 bases, and 20 bases lay in between. CDR1 is SGHDN and CDR2 is FVKESK in the germline V gene. This CDR3 contains 16 residues.

Note on this clonotype: A far larger clone is one base from this, pointing to a likely read error. The chain couples TRBV11-1 to TRBJ2-5, with 10 positions matching TRBD1. The DNA end lines up better with TRBJ2-1; the J call may be wrong. Germline assignment: CDR1 SGHAT and CDR2 FQDESV (reference sequence). The CDR3 runs to 15 residues. The CDR3 sequence is CASSTTGGIGSEQFF. CDR3 sequence (DNA): TGTGCCAGCAGCACGACAGGGGGCATAGGGAGTGAGCAGTTCTTC.

This clonotype has a count of ten or more. This rearrangement joins TRBV7-2 to TRBJ1-1; D call uncertain. The CDR3 runs 15 residues. V was trimmed by 1 base and J by 1 base, leaving 10 bases between them. From germline, CDR1 is SGHTA and CDR2 FQGNSA. CDR3 residues: CASSLGGRGNTEAFF. CDR3 in DNA: TGTGCCAGCAGCTTAGGAGGGCGGGGGAACACTGAAGCTTTCTTT.

The table lists this clonotype with many counts. The chain couples TRBV27 to TRBJ2-7, with 13 bases fitting TRBD2. CDR1 and CDR2 (germline): MNHEY, SMNVEV (reference sequence). The CDR3 contains 15 residues. After removal of 4 bases from V and 6 bases from J, the junction contained 6 bases not matched to a gene. CDR3 protein: CASSSRTSGRLEQYF. CDR3 DNA sequence: TGTGCCAGCAGTTCGCGGACTAGCGGGAGACTCGAGCAGTACTTC.

This clonotype was seen repeatedly, ten times or more. The chain has TRBV20-1 and TRBJ1-2, with 8 bases that match TRBD1. Germline V CDR1 and CDR2: DFQATT, SNEGSKA (reference sequence). Trimming took 7 bases from V and 6 from J; bases not matched to a gene: 16. The length of the CDR3 is 15 residues. The CDR3 DNA reads TGCAGTGTTACCGACGTACGGACAGGGACTCATGGCTACACCTTC. Its translation is CSVTDVRTGTHGYTF.

On this clonotype: Since a far larger clone is one base different, this is likely a read error. This chain connects TRBV10-3 to TRBJ2-1; 15 positions agree with TRBD2. Germline loops: CDR1 ENHRY, CDR2 SYGVKD. CDR3 length: 17 residues. The V segment lost 5 bases and the J segment 13 bases; nucleotides outside the gene matches: 15. CDR3 sequence: CAISSGLAGGIQETQFF. Written as DNA, the CDR3 is TGTGCCATCAGTTCTGGACTAGCGGGAGGGATCCAAGAGACCCAGTTCTTC.

This clonotype was counted many times. The genes are TRBV5-1 and TRBJ2-1, with 7 nucleotides matching TRBD1. The CDR3 runs to 12 residues. V was clipped by 4 bases and J by 8 bases; unmatched bases: 3. Germline-derived CDR1 and CDR2 are SGHRS and YFSETQ. The CDR3 DNA reads TGCGCCAGCAGCACAGACAGGGATGAGCAGTTCTTC. Protein sequence: CASSTDRDEQFF.

V gene TRBV11-2 combines with J gene TRBJ2-5; TRBD2 is a possible D gene (5 bases). There are 14 residues in the CDR3. Germline V gene lookup returns CDR1 SGHAT and CDR2 FQNNGV. Trimming removed 5 bases at V and 4 bases at J, with 14 bases between. CDR3 loop: CASSAYEGPETQYF. The CDR3 DNA follows: TGTGCCAGCAGCGCCTACGAGGGCCCAGAGACCCAGTACTTC. Variable domain in full (rest from reference TRBV11-2 and TRBJ2-5): EAGVAQSPRYKIIEKRQSVAFWCNPISGHATLYWYQQILGQGPKLLIQFQNNGVVDDSQLPKDRFSAERLKGVDSTLKIQPAKLEDSAVYLCASSAYEGPETQYFGPGTRLLVL.

In this sample, this clonotype turned up many times. The chain recombines TRBV6-5 with TRBJ2-5; D ambiguous. This CDR3 comprises 12 residues. Germline V gives CDR1 MNHEY, CDR2 SVGAGI. With 2 bases removed from V and 7 bases from J, the gap between germline ends came to 8 bases. This chain's CDR3 is CASSYRPMTQYF. DNA of the CDR3: TGTGCCAGCAGTTACCGGCCCATGACCCAGTACTTC.